This T cell receptor (beta chain) is from a study of blood T cell repertoires in COVID-19. For the study at large: The United States, Italy and Spain provided the acute and convalescent COVID-19 samples. PBMCs, B-cell-depleted T cells, or T cells were the source of the cDNA or gDNA that made up the material.

Per the original data handling: Quantification of nucleated cells was approximated via reference gene primer amplification. The table came from immunoSEQ multiplex PCR; TCRdb's copy has only in-frame clones and leaves some out. For V, J and clone size, that table is used; D and trimming come from the DNA. Here the sample spans about 73,000 clones, roughly 88% being singletons. This receptor was identified in an older man with active or convalescent COVID-19. The sequenced sample was peripheral blood.

The CDR3 loop is CASSPGQGQKLFF. The CDR3 DNA reads TGTGCCAGCTCACCGGGGCAGGGTCAAAAACTGTTTTTT. The chain is built from TRBV18 and TRBJ1-4, with D tentatively TRBD1 (5 bases). CDR3 size: 13 residues. With 3 bases removed from V and 9 bases from J, the gap between germline ends came to 11 bases. The V gene's germline CDR1 is KGHSH and CDR2 LQKENI.